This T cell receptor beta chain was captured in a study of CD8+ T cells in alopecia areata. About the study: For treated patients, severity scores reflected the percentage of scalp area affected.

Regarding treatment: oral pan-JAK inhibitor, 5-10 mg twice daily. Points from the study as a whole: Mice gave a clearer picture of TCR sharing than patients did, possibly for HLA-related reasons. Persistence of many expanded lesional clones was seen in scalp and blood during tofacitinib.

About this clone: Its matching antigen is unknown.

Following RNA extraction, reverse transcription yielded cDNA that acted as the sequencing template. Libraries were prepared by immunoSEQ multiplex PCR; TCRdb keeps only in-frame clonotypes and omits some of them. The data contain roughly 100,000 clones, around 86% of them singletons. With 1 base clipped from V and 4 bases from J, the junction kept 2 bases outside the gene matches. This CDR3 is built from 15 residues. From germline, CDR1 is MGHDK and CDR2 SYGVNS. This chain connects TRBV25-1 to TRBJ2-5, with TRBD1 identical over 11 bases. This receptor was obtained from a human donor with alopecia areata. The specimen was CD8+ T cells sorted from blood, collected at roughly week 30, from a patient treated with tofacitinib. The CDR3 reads CASSEWDRGGETQYF. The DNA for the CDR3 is TGTGCCAGCAGTGAATGGGACAGGGGGGGAGAGACCCAGTACTTC.